This T cell receptor (beta chain) is drawn from a study of OX40 agonist ivuxolimab in advanced cancers. Turning to the study itself: Of the participants, approximately 36% had some prior anti-PD-1, anti-PD-L1 or anti-CTLA-4 therapy, which was allowed. Study results and limitations: Low levels of normalized T-cell clonal expansion also appeared in some nonresponders.

For this clone: Its cognate antigen is unknown.

V lost 1 base to trimming and J lost 4 bases, with 18 bases between them. Germline V gene data show CDR1 as LGHNA and CDR2 as YNFKEQ. This CDR3 is 17 amino acids long. Produced via immunoSEQ multiplex PCR; TCRdb's table is partial and in-frame only. The sample has approximately 130,000 clones; 90% are singletons. V is TRBV4-2 and J is TRBJ2-3, with a tentative D call TRBD1 (5 bases). The sequenced sample was CD4+ or CD8+ T cells sorted from blood, obtained in a trial of the OX40 agonist ivuxolimab. The sequence came from an adult with an advanced solid tumor such as melanoma, head and neck, liver or kidney cancer. Here the CDR3 DNA reads TGTGCCAGCAGCCAAGTTTGGCAGGGTGAAAACGCAGATACGCAGTATTTT. Translating it yields CASSQVWQGENADTQYF.